A selection of T cell receptor beta chains follows, all from one sample in a study of blood T cells in healthy people across ages. MiXCR, run by TCRdb on the 5' RACE reads, gives a single entry per CDR3 protein. Here the sample spans approximately 730,000 distinct CDR3 sequences, about 53% being singletons. Material: blood. These receptors came from a man older than 75 in good health. Both conserved end residues are part of each CDR3. D genes are given only for firm matches. Some rows mark clone size as missing; the rest say once, few, many or name a class of expanded clone.

d_call: TRBD2; j_call: TRBJ2-1; v_call: TRBV10-3; clone_size: .; cdr3_nt: TGTGCCATCAGGCAGCCGGGCGGGGGAAGCTCCTACAATGAGCAGTTCTTC; cdr3_aa: CAIRQPGGGSSYNEQFF
d_call: TRBD2; j_call: TRBJ2-4; v_call: TRBV11-2; clone_size: .; cdr3_nt: TGTGCCAGCAGCTTAGCCCCGGGGGGAGGGATATACATTCAGTACTTC; cdr3_aa: CASSLAPGGGIYIQYF
d_call: .; j_call: TRBJ2-5; v_call: TRBV10-2; clone_size: few; cdr3_nt: TGCGCCAGCAGTGTTGCCGTGTGGGAGACCCAGTACTTC; cdr3_aa: CASSVAVWETQYF
d_call: TRBD1; j_call: TRBJ2-1; v_call: TRBV7-3; clone_size: .; cdr3_nt: TGTGCCAGCAGCTTAATATCCGGGACAGGCTACAATAAGCAGTTCTTC; cdr3_aa: CASSLISGTGYNKQFF
d_call: .; j_call: TRBJ2-7; v_call: TRBV12-3/TRBV12-4; clone_size: .; cdr3_nt: TGTGCCAGCAGTCTAGGGGGGGCGAAGCCCTACGAGCAGTACTTC; cdr3_aa: CASSLGGAKPYEQYF
d_call: .; j_call: TRBJ2-2; v_call: TRBV24-1; clone_size: .; cdr3_nt: TGTGCCACCAGTATTTCGGCCCCTAGGGACACCGGGGAGCTGTTTTTT; cdr3_aa: CATSISAPRDTGELFF
d_call: TRBD2; j_call: TRBJ2-1; v_call: TRBV2; clone_size: .; cdr3_nt: TGTGCCAGCACCCCGAGCGCTAGCGGGAGAAAGGAGCAGTTCTTC; cdr3_aa: CASTPSASGRKEQFF
d_call: .; j_call: TRBJ2-5; v_call: TRBV20-1; clone_size: .; cdr3_nt: TGCAGTGCCCAAAGGCAGACCCAGTACTTC; cdr3_aa: CSAQRQTQYF
d_call: .; j_call: TRBJ2-5; v_call: TRBV20-1; clone_size: few; cdr3_nt: TGCAGTGCTAGAGATTTGTCAGAAGTGATGTACTTC; cdr3_aa: CSARDLSEVMYF
d_call: .; j_call: TRBJ2-7; v_call: TRBV7-2; clone_size: many; cdr3_nt: TGTGCCAGCAGCTTAAGTCCGCTAGTCTCCTACGAGCAGTACTTC; cdr3_aa: CASSLSPLVSYEQYF
d_call: TRBD1; j_call: TRBJ2-5; v_call: TRBV7-2; clone_size: few; cdr3_nt: TGTGCCAGCAGCTTAGTGGCGTTAGGGGGCCTACGGGAGACCCAGTACTTC; cdr3_aa: CASSLVALGGLRETQYF
d_call: TRBD1; j_call: TRBJ2-7; v_call: TRBV7-2; clone_size: .; cdr3_nt: TGTGCCAGCAGCATAACCGGGACAGGGACCTACGAGCAGTACTTC; cdr3_aa: CASSITGTGTYEQYF
d_call: .; j_call: TRBJ2-1; v_call: TRBV5-6; clone_size: few; cdr3_nt: TGTGCCAGCAGCTTGCCCACCAACTCCTACAATGAGCAGTTCTTC; cdr3_aa: CASSLPTNSYNEQFF
d_call: TRBD2; j_call: TRBJ2-1; v_call: TRBV5-1; clone_size: .; cdr3_nt: TGCGCCAGCAAGCCCCGGGGACTAGCTACCGATGAGCAGTTCTTC; cdr3_aa: CASKPRGLATDEQFF
d_call: TRBD1; j_call: TRBJ2-7; v_call: TRBV7-9; clone_size: few; cdr3_nt: TGTGCCAGCAGCCCGGAACAGGGGGCAATATTCCACGAGCAGTACTTC; cdr3_aa: CASSPEQGAIFHEQYF
d_call: .; j_call: TRBJ2-7; v_call: TRBV21-1; clone_size: few; cdr3_nt: TGTGCCAGCAGCAAATTTCTAGACTCCTACGAGCAGTACTTC; cdr3_aa: CASSKFLDSYEQYF
d_call: TRBD1; j_call: TRBJ1-2; v_call: TRBV30; clone_size: .; cdr3_nt: TGTGCCTGGAGTGGGAAGGGGGCGGGGGGTGGCTACACCTTC; cdr3_aa: CAWSGKGAGGGYTF
d_call: TRBD1; j_call: TRBJ2-6; v_call: TRBV5-1; clone_size: .; cdr3_nt: TGCGCCAGCAGACGGGAACTTTTCCTGACAGGGGGGTCTGGGGCCAACGTCCTGACTTTC; cdr3_aa: CASRRELFLTGGSGANVLTF
d_call: .; j_call: TRBJ2-3; v_call: TRBV24-1; clone_size: .; cdr3_nt: TGTGCCACCAGTGTATTGTGGCAGAGGCACAGATACGCGTATTTT; cdr3_aa: CATSVLWQRHRYAYF
d_call: .; j_call: TRBJ1-1; v_call: TRBV29-1; clone_size: many; cdr3_nt: TGCAGCGTTGACAGGGGGAACACTGAAGCTTTCTTT; cdr3_aa: CSVDRGNTEAFF
d_call: TRBD2; j_call: TRBJ2-4; v_call: TRBV3-1; clone_size: .; cdr3_nt: TGTGCCAGCAGCCTAAGCTTAGCGGGAAGGAAAAACATTCAGTACTTC; cdr3_aa: CASSLSLAGRKNIQYF
d_call: .; j_call: TRBJ1-4; v_call: TRBV7-2; clone_size: .; cdr3_nt: TGTGCCAGCAGCATAACAGGGCCGACTAATGAAAAACTGTTTTTT; cdr3_aa: CASSITGPTNEKLFF
d_call: .; j_call: TRBJ2-2; v_call: TRBV7-9; clone_size: .; cdr3_nt: TGTGCCAGCAGCTTCGGGGGCACCGGGGAGCTGTTTTTT; cdr3_aa: CASSFGGTGELFF
d_call: .; j_call: TRBJ2-3; v_call: TRBV20-1; clone_size: many; cdr3_nt: TGCAGTGCTCCCGCCAACGGAAACACAGATACGCAGTATTTT; cdr3_aa: CSAPANGNTDTQYF
d_call: .; j_call: TRBJ2-1; v_call: TRBV21-1; clone_size: .; cdr3_nt: TGTGCCAGCAGTGGGGGGAGCAGCGGGAGTCACAATGAGCAGTTCTTC; cdr3_aa: CASSGGSSGSHNEQFF
d_call: .; j_call: TRBJ2-7; v_call: TRBV29-1; clone_size: few; cdr3_nt: TGCAGCGCCCTAAAGGGGGGGAACGAGCAGTACTTC; cdr3_aa: CSALKGGNEQYF
d_call: .; j_call: TRBJ2-5; v_call: TRBV6-5; clone_size: .; cdr3_nt: TGTGCCAGCAGCATAAGTGAGACCCAGTACTTC; cdr3_aa: CASSISETQYF
d_call: .; j_call: TRBJ2-1; v_call: TRBV20-1; clone_size: .; cdr3_nt: TGCAGGGCGCGCGGGAACTCCTACAATGGGCAGTTCTTC; cdr3_aa: CRARGNSYNGQFF
d_call: .; j_call: TRBJ2-1; v_call: TRBV4-1; clone_size: .; cdr3_nt: TGCGCCAGCAGCCAAGATGTCGATAGCCTCTCCTACAATGAGCAGTTCTTC; cdr3_aa: CASSQDVDSLSYNEQFF
d_call: .; j_call: TRBJ1-2; v_call: TRBV27; clone_size: .; cdr3_nt: TGTGCCAGCAGTTCTAATAACTATGGCTACACCTTC; cdr3_aa: CASSSNNYGYTF
d_call: .; j_call: TRBJ2-7; v_call: TRBV20-1; clone_size: .; cdr3_nt: TGCAGTGCTAGAGAGCAGCGGAGGGGCTACGAGCAGTACTTC; cdr3_aa: CSAREQRRGYEQYF
d_call: .; j_call: TRBJ2-5; v_call: TRBV6-2/TRBV6-3; clone_size: .; cdr3_nt: TGTGCCAGCAGTTCTAGCTGGACCCTCCGGGAGACCCAGTACTTC; cdr3_aa: CASSSSWTLRETQYF
d_call: .; j_call: TRBJ2-5; v_call: TRBV12-3/TRBV12-4; clone_size: .; cdr3_nt: TGTGCCAGCAGTTTAGCCGGGACCACAGAGACCCAGTACTTC; cdr3_aa: CASSLAGTTETQYF
d_call: .; j_call: TRBJ2-5; v_call: TRBV4-1; clone_size: few; cdr3_nt: TGCGCCAGCAGCCAAGTGTGGGGGTATCAAGAGACCCAGTACTTC; cdr3_aa: CASSQVWGYQETQYF
d_call: .; j_call: TRBJ2-5; v_call: TRBV27; clone_size: .; cdr3_nt: TGTGCCAGCAGTTCACTCCAGGGGGGAGAAGAGACCCAGTACTTC; cdr3_aa: CASSSLQGGEETQYF
d_call: .; j_call: TRBJ2-3; v_call: TRBV25-1; clone_size: .; cdr3_nt: TGTGCCAGCAGTGAACCCCCCGCTACGCAGTATTTT; cdr3_aa: CASSEPPATQYF
d_call: TRBD1; j_call: TRBJ2-7; v_call: TRBV20-1; clone_size: .; cdr3_nt: TGCAGTGCTAGTGGGGACAGGGATCCCTACGAGCAGTACTTC; cdr3_aa: CSASGDRDPYEQYF
d_call: TRBD2; j_call: TRBJ2-5; v_call: TRBV5-1; clone_size: .; cdr3_nt: TGCGCCAGCAGCTTGGGACCAGCGGGAGTAGAGACCCAGTACTTC; cdr3_aa: CASSLGPAGVETQYF
d_call: .; j_call: TRBJ2-7; v_call: TRBV11-2; clone_size: .; cdr3_nt: TGTGCCAGCAGCTTAGATCTCAGGACCCTTCACGGGCAGTACTTC; cdr3_aa: CASSLDLRTLHGQYF
d_call: TRBD2; j_call: TRBJ2-1; v_call: TRBV10-3; clone_size: few; cdr3_nt: TGTGCCATCAGTGAGTCTGGACTAGCGGGAAATGAGCAGTTCTTC; cdr3_aa: CAISESGLAGNEQFF
d_call: .; j_call: TRBJ1-1; v_call: TRBV9; clone_size: .; cdr3_nt: TGTGCCAGCAGCGTAGAGGAGGGAAGGAACACTGAAGCTTTCTTT; cdr3_aa: CASSVEEGRNTEAFF
d_call: TRBD2; j_call: TRBJ2-7; v_call: TRBV27; clone_size: .; cdr3_nt: TGTGCCAGCGGGCTAGCGGGCCCCTACGAGCAGTACTTC; cdr3_aa: CASGLAGPYEQYF
d_call: .; j_call: TRBJ1-4; v_call: TRBV27; clone_size: few; cdr3_nt: TGTGCCAGCAGTTTGAGAGGAGAAAAACTGTTTTTT; cdr3_aa: CASSLRGEKLFF
d_call: .; j_call: TRBJ2-7; v_call: TRBV20-1; clone_size: .; cdr3_nt: TGCAGTGCTAGAGGTCCAGGGGCGATCTACGAGCAGTACTTC; cdr3_aa: CSARGPGAIYEQYF
d_call: TRBD1; j_call: TRBJ1-2; v_call: TRBV29-1; clone_size: .; cdr3_nt: TGCAGCGGCCGGACAGGGCTTCTTAATGGCCACACCTTC; cdr3_aa: CSGRTGLLNGHTF
d_call: TRBD1; j_call: TRBJ1-4; v_call: TRBV12-3/TRBV12-4; clone_size: few; cdr3_nt: TGTGCCAGCAGTTTAGAGGGACAGTTCAATGAAAAACTGTTTTTT; cdr3_aa: CASSLEGQFNEKLFF
d_call: .; j_call: TRBJ1-2; v_call: TRBV28; clone_size: few; cdr3_nt: TGTGCCAGCAGCCCCTTGGGGCCTAACTATGGCTACACCTTC; cdr3_aa: CASSPLGPNYGYTF
d_call: .; j_call: TRBJ1-6; v_call: TRBV14; clone_size: few; cdr3_nt: TGTGCCAGCAGCCGTCCGGGACGAATAAATTCACCCCTCCACTTT; cdr3_aa: CASSRPGRINSPLHF
d_call: TRBD2; j_call: TRBJ2-3; v_call: TRBV7-2; clone_size: .; cdr3_nt: TGTGCCAGCAGATCCGGAGGGACTAGCGCGCAGTATTTT; cdr3_aa: CASRSGGTSAQYF
d_call: .; j_call: TRBJ2-5; v_call: TRBV29-1; clone_size: .; cdr3_nt: TGCAGCGTTGAACGGGACGGGGCCCAAGTGACCCAGTACTTC; cdr3_aa: CSVERDGAQVTQYF
d_call: TRBD1; j_call: TRBJ2-7; v_call: TRBV27; clone_size: few; cdr3_nt: TGTGCCAGCAGCCGGACAGGGGAGGAGCAGTACTTC; cdr3_aa: CASSRTGEEQYF
d_call: TRBD1; j_call: TRBJ2-3; v_call: TRBV18; clone_size: .; cdr3_nt: TGTGCCAGCTCACCCAAGGGACAGGGAAGCACAGATACGCAGTATTTT; cdr3_aa: CASSPKGQGSTDTQYF
d_call: .; j_call: TRBJ1-2; v_call: TRBV3-1; clone_size: .; cdr3_nt: TGCGCCAGCAGCCCTATGAACGGAAAGGGCTACACCTTC; cdr3_aa: CASSPMNGKGYTF
d_call: .; j_call: TRBJ2-4; v_call: TRBV2; clone_size: few; cdr3_nt: TGTGCCAGCAGTCGGACTGGGGTGGGGGAGCAGTACTTC; cdr3_aa: CASSRTGVGEQYF
d_call: TRBD1; j_call: TRBJ2-1; v_call: TRBV2; clone_size: .; cdr3_nt: TGTGCCAGCACCAAGGACAGGATAGGATATAATGAGCAGTTCTTC; cdr3_aa: CASTKDRIGYNEQFF